Detailed here is one TCR beta chain. Its antigen is still unknown. The data originate from a study of cytomegalovirus exposure and HLA in healthy donors. Overall study results and limits: Earlier results showed most TCR beta V segments being productive about 90% or about 30% of the time.

The CDR3 has 11 amino acids. CDR1 is DFQATT, CDR2 SNEGSKA, per germline (reference sequence). The PCR had 60 Vbeta and 13 Jbeta primers. Libraries were prepared by immunoSEQ multiplex PCR; TCRdb keeps only in-frame clonotypes and omits some of them. The sample shows around 68,000 clones, 55% to 75% of them seen only once. V is TRBV20-1 and J is TRBJ1-1; TRBD1 might be the D (5 bases). The sample taken for sequencing was PBMCs. The clonotype originates from a woman aged 25 to 39 in good health and CMV-seronegative. The CDR3 loop reads CNHGTPLEAFF. The CDR3 DNA follows: TGCAATCACGGGACTCCTCTTGAAGCTTTCTTT.